This T cell receptor (beta chain) was observed in a study of technical replicates of blood from a few donors. Measured with immunoSEQ multiplex PCR; TCRdb has only the in-frame clones, and not every one. The sample has 60,000 to 90,000 clones; roughly 92% are singletons. In this sample, this clone turned up once. The TCR comes from a human donor in good health. Specimen: T cells isolated from PBMCs.

In DNA form, the CDR3 reads TGTGCCAGCAGTTTCCAGCGGGAGTCCCCGCAGTATTTT. Translating it yields CASSFQRESPQYF. The genes are TRBV27 and TRBJ2-3, with 8 positions matching TRBD2. Trimming cost V 3 bases and J 10 bases; bases outside gene matches: 6. The V gene's germline CDR1 is MNHEY and CDR2 SMNVEV (reference sequence). The CDR3 is 13 amino acids.